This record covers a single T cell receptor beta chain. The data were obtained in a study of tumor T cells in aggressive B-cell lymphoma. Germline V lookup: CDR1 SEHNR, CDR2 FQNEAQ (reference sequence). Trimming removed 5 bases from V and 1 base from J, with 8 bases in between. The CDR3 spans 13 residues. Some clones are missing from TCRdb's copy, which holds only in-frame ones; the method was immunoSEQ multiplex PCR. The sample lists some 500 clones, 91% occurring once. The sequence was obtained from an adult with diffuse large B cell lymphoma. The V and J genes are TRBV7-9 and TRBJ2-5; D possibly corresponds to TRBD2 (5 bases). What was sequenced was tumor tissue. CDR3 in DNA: TGTGCCAGCAGCCTACGGGGCCAAGAGACCCAGTACTTC. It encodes CASSLRGQETQYF.